This TCR beta chain was recovered during a study of cytomegalovirus exposure and HLA in healthy donors. PCR amplification relied on 60 Vbeta primers (plus 13 Jbeta primers). TCRdb keeps only in-frame clones here, not all; method: immunoSEQ multiplex PCR. This sample has 120,000 or so clones, with roughly 78% found just once. General study results and limits: Solely CMV serostatus was available to characterize immune exposure.

A note on this clone: What it recognizes is unknown.

Trimming removed 2 bases from V and 4 bases from J; junction bases left unmatched: 6. The germline V gene encodes CDR1 SGHTA and CDR2 FQGNSA. The CDR3 contains 15 residues. Specimen: PBMCs. The source of this sequence is a man aged 30 to 45 in good health and CMV-seronegative. This chain connects TRBV7-2 to TRBJ2-7, with 9 bases aligning to TRBD2. The CDR3 protein is CASSLLREGRYEQYF. In nucleotides, the CDR3 is TGTGCCAGCAGCTTATTGCGGGAGGGCCGGTACGAGCAGTACTTC.